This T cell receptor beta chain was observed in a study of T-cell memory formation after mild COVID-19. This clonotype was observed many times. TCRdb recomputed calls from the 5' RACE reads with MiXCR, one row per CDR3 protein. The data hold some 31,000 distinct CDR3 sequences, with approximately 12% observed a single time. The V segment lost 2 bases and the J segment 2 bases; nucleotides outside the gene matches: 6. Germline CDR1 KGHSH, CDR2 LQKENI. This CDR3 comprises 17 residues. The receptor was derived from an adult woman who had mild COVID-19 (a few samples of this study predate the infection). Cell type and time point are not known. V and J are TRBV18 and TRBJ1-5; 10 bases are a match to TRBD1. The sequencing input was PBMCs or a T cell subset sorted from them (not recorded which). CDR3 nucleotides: TGTGCCAGCTCACCAGGAGACAGGGGGCTTCGCAATCAGCCCCAGCATTTT. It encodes CASSPGDRGLRNQPQHF.